This T cell receptor (beta chain) was found in a study of Ad26.COV2.S vaccination and SARS-CoV-2 variants. Regarding the study as a whole: Vaccinated individuals (as opposed to placebo recipients) had higher spike-specific TCR breadth. There was a possibility that the TCR breadth and depth analyses underestimated total T cell responses.

With regard to this clone: Its antigen remains unknown.

Here immunoSEQ multiplex PCR was the method, and the copy in TCRdb shows in-frame clones only, minus some. The table has 400,000 to 450,000 clones, around 92% seen once. As for treatment: over 15 received Ad26.COV2.S at low or high dose, single or two shots; five or six received placebo; per-sample allocation not given. At day 63 after the first vaccine or placebo injection, samples were drawn. Based in Boston, the donor was an adult of 18-55 years. V was clipped by 2 bases and J by 2 bases; unmatched bases: 3. CDR3 size: 15 residues. The V gene's germline CDR1 is MNHEY and CDR2 SVGEGT. This sequence joins TRBV6-2 or TRBV6-3 and TRBJ2-3, with 8 nucleotides matching TRBD2. The source of this sequence is a person aged 18 to 59 who received the Ad26.COV2.S COVID-19 vaccine or a placebo. The material was peripheral blood, obtained in a trial of Ad26.COV2.S vaccine versus placebo. This CDR3 reads CASSYSGGDTDTQYF. CDR3 nucleotides: TGTGCCAGCAGTTACAGCGGGGGAGACACAGATACGCAGTATTTT.